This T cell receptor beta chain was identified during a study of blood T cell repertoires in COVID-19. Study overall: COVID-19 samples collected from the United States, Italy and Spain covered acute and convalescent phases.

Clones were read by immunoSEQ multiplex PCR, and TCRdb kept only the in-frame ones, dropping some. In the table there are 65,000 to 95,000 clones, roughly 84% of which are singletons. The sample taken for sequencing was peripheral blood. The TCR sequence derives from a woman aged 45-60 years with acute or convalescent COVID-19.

The CDR3 bases are TGTGCCAGCGCTCCCCTAACGAGTGACACCATATATTTT. Translating gives CASAPLTSDTIYF. The chain joins TRBV3-1 (or the pseudogene TRBV3-2) to TRBJ1-3, with D hard to call. The CDR3 sequence is 13 residues long. Germline-derived CDR1 and CDR2 are LGHDT and YNNKEL (reference sequence). V was pared by 8 bases and J by 8 bases, with 16 bases between.